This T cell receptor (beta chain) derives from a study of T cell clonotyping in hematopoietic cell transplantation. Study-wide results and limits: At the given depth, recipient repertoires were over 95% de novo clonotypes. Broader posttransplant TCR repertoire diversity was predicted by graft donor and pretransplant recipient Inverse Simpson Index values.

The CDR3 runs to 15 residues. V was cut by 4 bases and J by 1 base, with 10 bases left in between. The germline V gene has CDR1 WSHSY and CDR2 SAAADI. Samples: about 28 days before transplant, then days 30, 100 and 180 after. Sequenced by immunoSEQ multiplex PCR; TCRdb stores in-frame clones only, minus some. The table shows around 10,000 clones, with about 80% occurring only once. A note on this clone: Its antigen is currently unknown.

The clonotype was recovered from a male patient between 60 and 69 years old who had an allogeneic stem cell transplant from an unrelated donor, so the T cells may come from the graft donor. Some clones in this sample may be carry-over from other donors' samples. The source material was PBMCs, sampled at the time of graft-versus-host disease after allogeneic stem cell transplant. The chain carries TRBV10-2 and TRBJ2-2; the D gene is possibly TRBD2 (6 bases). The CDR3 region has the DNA TGCGCCAGCAGTGTTGGGGGAGGGAACACCGGGGAGCTGTTTTTT. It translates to CASSVGGGNTGELFF.